This T cell receptor (beta chain) was sequenced for a study of blood T cell repertoires in COVID-19. Study information: Researchers got acute and convalescent COVID-19 samples from the United States, Italy and Spain.

The germline V gene has CDR1 MNHNY and CDR2 SVGAGI (reference sequence). The CDR3 totals 14 residues. V was trimmed by 8 bases and J by 11 bases, leaving 19 bases between them. Clones were read by immunoSEQ multiplex PCR, and TCRdb kept only the in-frame ones, dropping some. The sample includes roughly 290,000 clones, around 89% of them seen just once. The receptor's source is a young man with acute or convalescent COVID-19. The gene calls are TRBV6-6 and TRBJ1-6; D remains ambiguous. The sequencing input was peripheral blood. Here the CDR3 reads CASQSSGILAPLHF. CDR3 nucleotides: TGTGCCAGCCAAAGCTCGGGGATCCTGGCACCCCTCCACTTT.